This entry concerns a single T cell receptor beta chain. These data are taken from a study of blood T cells in healthy people across ages. A sample-barcoded 5' primer and a J-beta primer mix were used in a second PCR of roughly 7 to 11 cycles. TCRdb reanalysed the 5' RACE reads using MiXCR and keeps one entry per CDR3 protein. This table holds 550,000 to 600,000 distinct CDR3 sequences, 40% to 55% found once. Germline lookup yields CDR1 SQVTM and CDR2 ANQGSEA. The junction had 12 bases not matched to a gene; V was cut back by 7 bases and J by 4 bases. The CDR3 spans 16 residues. The specimen was blood. The receptor's source is an elderly man in good health. The gene calls are TRBV29-1 and TRBJ2-1, with TRBD2 identical over 11 bases. The CDR3 sequence: CSATSTSGRLYNEQFF. DNA for the CDR3: TGCAGCGCAACTTCTACTAGCGGGAGACTGTACAATGAGCAGTTCTTC.